The 2 T cell receptor beta chains listed next were all sequenced from one sample in a study of cytomegalovirus exposure and HLA in healthy donors. The assay was immunoSEQ multiplex PCR, and TCRdb's table has in-frame clones only and misses some. The sample shows around 120,000 clones, about 85% of them seen only once. The source material was PBMCs. The receptors were gathered from a man aged 18 to 29 in good health and CMV-seropositive.

The rearrangement joins TRBV6-6 to TRBJ1-1, with TRBD1 identical over 7 bases. The CDR3 sequence is 14 residues long. The germline CDR1 and CDR2 sequences are MNHNY and SVGAGI (reference sequence). With V trimmed by 2 bases and J by 5 bases, 5 bases remained unmatched. CDR3 region: CASSYADRETEAFF. The DNA of the CDR3 is TGTGCCAGCAGTTACGCCGACAGGGAGACTGAAGCTTTCTTT.

The chain is built from TRBV29-1 and TRBJ1-2; 8 nucleotides line up with TRBD1. Germline CDR1 reads SQVTM; CDR2 reads ANQGSEA. Trimming removed 4 bases from V and 4 bases from J; junction bases left unmatched: 8. The CDR3 contains 14 residues. CDR3: CSVVVAGGAYGYTF. The CDR3 region has the DNA TGCAGCGTTGTGGTAGCAGGGGGCGCCTATGGCTACACCTTC. Drawing the rest from reference TRBV29-1 and TRBJ1-2, the complete variable domain is SAVISQKPSRDICQRGTSLTIQCQVDSQVTMMFWYRQQPGQSLTLIATANQGSEATYESGFVIDKFPISRPNLTFSTLTVSNMSPEDSSIYLCSVVVAGGAYGYTFGSGTRLTVV.